The sequence of this T cell receptor (beta chain) was determined in a study of beta chain features in type 1 diabetes. The wider study: Cells sorted and examined across all samples totaled nearly 110,000,000. Study findings and constraints: The cDNA sequencing approach could over-represent high-TCR-expressing cells. Patients with Type 1 diabetes showed moderately but significantly shorter TCRB CDR3s in all four CD4+ subsets.

Points on this clone: Its antigen is as yet unknown.

As every portion of the isolated RNA was reverse transcribed, the sequencing read expressed TCRB transcripts. This table comes from immunoSEQ multiplex PCR, and its TCRdb copy is limited to in-frame clones, with some not included. The sample contains around 260,000 clones, 24% of which appear only once. One heparinised draw, averaging around 120 mL, was taken per donor. Populations isolated by sorting all had purity greater than 95%. V was trimmed by 0 bases and J by 5 bases, leaving 7 bases between them. CDR1 is LGHNA, CDR2 YNFKEQ, per germline. This CDR3 is built from 13 residues. This chain connects TRBV4-2 to TRBJ1-1; D remains ambiguous. The receptor was isolated from a woman in her 30s with type 1 diabetes. Specimen: naive CD4+ T cells from blood. DNA of the CDR3: TGTGCCAGCAGCCAAGATGGGCAGACTGAAGCTTTCTTT. It codes for CASSQDGQTEAFF.